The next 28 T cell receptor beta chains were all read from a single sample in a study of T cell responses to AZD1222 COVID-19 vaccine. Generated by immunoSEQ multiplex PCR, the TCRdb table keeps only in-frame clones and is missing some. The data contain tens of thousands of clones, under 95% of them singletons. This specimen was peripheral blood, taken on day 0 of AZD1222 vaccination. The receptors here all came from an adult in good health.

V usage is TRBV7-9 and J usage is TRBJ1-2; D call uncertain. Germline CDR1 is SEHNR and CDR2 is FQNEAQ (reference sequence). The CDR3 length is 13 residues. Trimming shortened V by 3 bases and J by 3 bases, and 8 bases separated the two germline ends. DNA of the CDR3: TGTGCCAGCAGCTTGGGCGAGTACTATGGCTACACCTTC. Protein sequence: CASSLGEYYGYTF. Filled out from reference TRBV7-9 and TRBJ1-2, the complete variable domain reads DTGVSQNPRHKITKRGQNVTFRCDPISEHNRLYWYRQTLGQGPEFLTYFQNEAQLEKSRLLSDRFSAERPKGSFSTLEIQRTEQGDSAMYLCASSLGEYYGYTFGSGTRLTVV.

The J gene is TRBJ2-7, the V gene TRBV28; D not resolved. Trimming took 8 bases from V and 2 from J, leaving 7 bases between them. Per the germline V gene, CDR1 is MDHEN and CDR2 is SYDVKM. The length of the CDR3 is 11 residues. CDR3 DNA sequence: TGTGCCAGCGGCCCCCCCTACGAGCAGTACTTC. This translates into CASGPPYEQYF.

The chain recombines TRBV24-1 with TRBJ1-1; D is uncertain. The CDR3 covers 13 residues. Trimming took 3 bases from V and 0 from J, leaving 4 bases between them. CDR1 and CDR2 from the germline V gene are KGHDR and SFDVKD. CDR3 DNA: TGTGCCACCAGTGATCCCATGAACACTGAAGCTTTCTTT. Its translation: CATSDPMNTEAFF.

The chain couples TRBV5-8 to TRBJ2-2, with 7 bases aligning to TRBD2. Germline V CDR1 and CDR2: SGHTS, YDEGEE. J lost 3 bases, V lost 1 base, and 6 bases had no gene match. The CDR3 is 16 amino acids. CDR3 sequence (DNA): TGTGCCAGCAGCTTGAATTTCCGGGGGGACACCGGGGAGCTGTTTTTT. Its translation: CASSLNFRGDTGELFF.

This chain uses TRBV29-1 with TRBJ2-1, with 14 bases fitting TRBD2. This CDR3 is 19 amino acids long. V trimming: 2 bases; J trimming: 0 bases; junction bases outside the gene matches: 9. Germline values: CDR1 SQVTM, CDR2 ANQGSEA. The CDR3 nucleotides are TGCAGCGTTGAATATGGGACTAGCGGGAGAGAAAGCTCCTACAATGAGCAGTTCTTC. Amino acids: CSVEYGTSGRESSYNEQFF.

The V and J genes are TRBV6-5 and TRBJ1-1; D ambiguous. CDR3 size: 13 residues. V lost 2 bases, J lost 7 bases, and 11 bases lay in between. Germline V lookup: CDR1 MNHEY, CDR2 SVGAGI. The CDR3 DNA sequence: TGTGCCAGCAGTTACAACGGAGGACGTGAAGCTTTCTTT. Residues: CASSYNGGREAFF.

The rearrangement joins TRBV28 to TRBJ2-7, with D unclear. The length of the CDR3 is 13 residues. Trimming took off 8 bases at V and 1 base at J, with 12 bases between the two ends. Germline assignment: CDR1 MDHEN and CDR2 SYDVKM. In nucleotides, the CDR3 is TGTGCCAGCGGATTAACAGAATCCTACGAGCAGTACTTC. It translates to CASGLTESYEQYF.

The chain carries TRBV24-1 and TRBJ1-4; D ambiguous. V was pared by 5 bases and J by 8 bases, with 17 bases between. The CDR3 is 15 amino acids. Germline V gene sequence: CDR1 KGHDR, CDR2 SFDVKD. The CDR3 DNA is TGTGCCACCAGTGCCTCTGGGTCTTTAGGAGAAAAACTGTTTTTT. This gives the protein CATSASGSLGEKLFF.

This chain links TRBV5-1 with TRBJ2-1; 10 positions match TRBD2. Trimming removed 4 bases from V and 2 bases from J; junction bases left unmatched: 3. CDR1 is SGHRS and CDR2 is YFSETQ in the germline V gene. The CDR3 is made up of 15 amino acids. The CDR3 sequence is CASSTGTSAYNEQFF. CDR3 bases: TGCGCCAGCAGCACAGGGACTAGCGCCTACAATGAGCAGTTCTTC.

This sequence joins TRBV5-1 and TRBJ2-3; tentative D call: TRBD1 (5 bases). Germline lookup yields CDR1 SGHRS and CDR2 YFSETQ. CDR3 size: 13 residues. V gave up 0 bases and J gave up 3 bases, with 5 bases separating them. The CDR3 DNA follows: TGCGCCAGCAGCTTGGGACAGACAGATACGCAGTATTTT. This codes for CASSLGQTDTQYF. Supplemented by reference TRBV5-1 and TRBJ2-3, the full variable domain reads KAGVTQTPRYLIKTRGQQVTLSCSPISGHRSVSWYQQTPGQGLQFLFEYFSETQRNKGNFPGRFSGRQFSNSRSEMNVSTLELGDSALYLCASSLGQTDTQYFGPGTRLTVL.

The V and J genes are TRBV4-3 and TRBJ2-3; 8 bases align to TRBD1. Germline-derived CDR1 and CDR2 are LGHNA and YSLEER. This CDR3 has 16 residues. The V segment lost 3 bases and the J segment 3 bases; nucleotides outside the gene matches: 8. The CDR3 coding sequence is TGCGCCAGCAGCCAGGCTCGGACAGGGTGGACAGATACGCAGTATTTT. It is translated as CASSQARTGWTDTQYF.

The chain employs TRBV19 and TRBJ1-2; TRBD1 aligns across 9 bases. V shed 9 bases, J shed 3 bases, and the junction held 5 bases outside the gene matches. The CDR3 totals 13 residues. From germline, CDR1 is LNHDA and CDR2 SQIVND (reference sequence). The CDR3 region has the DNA TGTGCCAGCAGGGACAGGGTGGACTATGGCTACACCTTC. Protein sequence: CASRDRVDYGYTF.

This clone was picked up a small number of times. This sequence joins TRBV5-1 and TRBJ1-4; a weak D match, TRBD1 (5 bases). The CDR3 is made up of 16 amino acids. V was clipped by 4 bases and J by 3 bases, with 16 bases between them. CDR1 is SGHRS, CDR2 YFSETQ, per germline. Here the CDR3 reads CASSRQGDVANEKLFF. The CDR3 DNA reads TGCGCCAGCAGCCGCCAGGGAGACGTAGCTAATGAAAAACTGTTTTTT.

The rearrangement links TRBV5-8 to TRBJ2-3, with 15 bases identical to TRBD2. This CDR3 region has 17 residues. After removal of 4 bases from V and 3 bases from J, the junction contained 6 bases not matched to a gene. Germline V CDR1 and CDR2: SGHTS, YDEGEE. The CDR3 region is CASSPGLAGGGTDTQYF. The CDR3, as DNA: TGTGCCAGCAGCCCGGGACTAGCGGGAGGAGGGACAGATACGCAGTATTTT.

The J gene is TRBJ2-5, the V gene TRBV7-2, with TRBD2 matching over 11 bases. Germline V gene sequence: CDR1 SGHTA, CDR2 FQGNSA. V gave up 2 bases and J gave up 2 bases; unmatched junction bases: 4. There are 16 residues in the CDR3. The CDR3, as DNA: TGTGCCAGCAGCTTAAGCCTAGCGGGAGGTCAAGAGACCCAGTACTTC. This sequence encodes CASSLSLAGGQETQYF.

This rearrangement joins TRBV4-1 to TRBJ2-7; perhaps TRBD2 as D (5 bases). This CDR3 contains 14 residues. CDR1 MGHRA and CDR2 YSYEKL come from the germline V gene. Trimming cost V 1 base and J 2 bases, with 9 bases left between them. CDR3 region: CASSQVAGTYEQYF. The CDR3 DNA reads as TGCGCCAGCAGCCAAGTCGCGGGCACCTACGAGCAGTACTTC.

The CDR3 loop is CASSPGTGYTEAFF. The CDR3 DNA follows: TGCGCCAGCAGCCCCGGGACAGGGTACACTGAAGCTTTCTTT. The chain has TRBV5-1 and TRBJ1-1; 9 bases agree with TRBD1. J gave up 3 bases and V 4 bases, and 4 bases lay outside the gene matches. This CDR3 spans 14 amino acids. The germline gives CDR1 SGHRS, CDR2 YFSETQ.

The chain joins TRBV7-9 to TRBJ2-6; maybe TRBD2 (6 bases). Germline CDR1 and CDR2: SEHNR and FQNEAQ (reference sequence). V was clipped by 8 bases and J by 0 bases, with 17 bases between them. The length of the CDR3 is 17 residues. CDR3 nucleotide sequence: TGTGCCAGCGGGGGGTTGGGATTGCCCTCTGGGGCCAACGTCCTGACTTTC. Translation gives CASGGLGLPSGANVLTF.

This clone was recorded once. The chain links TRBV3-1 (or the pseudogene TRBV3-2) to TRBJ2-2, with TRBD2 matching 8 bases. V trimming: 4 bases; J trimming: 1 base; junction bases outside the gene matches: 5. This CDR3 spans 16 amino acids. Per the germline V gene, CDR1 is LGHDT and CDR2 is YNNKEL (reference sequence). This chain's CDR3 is CASSLRLAQNTGELFF. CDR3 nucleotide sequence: TGTGCCAGCAGCCTCCGACTAGCGCAGAACACCGGGGAGCTGTTTTTT.

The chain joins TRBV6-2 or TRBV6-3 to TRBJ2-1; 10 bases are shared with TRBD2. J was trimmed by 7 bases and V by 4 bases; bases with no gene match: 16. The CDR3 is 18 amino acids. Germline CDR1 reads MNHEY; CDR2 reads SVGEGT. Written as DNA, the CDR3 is TGTGCCAGCAGTTCCCTCGTAGTAGCGGGAGGCCTGGGGAATGAGCAGTTCTTC. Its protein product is CASSSLVVAGGLGNEQFF.

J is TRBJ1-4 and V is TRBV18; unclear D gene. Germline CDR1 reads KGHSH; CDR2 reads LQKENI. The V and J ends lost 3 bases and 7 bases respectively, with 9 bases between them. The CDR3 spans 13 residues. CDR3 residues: CASSPALGEKLFF. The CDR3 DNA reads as TGTGCCAGCTCACCGGCCCTGGGTGAAAAACTGTTTTTT.

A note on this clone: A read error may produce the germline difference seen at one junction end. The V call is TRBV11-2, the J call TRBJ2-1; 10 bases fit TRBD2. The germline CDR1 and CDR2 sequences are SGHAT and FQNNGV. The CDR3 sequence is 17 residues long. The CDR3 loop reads CASSQRLAGGVYNEKFF. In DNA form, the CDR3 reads TGTGCCAGCAGCCAGAGACTAGCGGGTGGAGTATACAATGAGAAGTTCTTC.

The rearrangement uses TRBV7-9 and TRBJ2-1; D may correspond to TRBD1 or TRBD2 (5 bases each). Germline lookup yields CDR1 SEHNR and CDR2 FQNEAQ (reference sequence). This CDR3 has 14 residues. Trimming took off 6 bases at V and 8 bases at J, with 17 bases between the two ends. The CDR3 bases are TGTGCCAGCAGGGGGAGAGGTAGCAGGGATGAGCAGTTCTTC. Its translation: CASRGRGSRDEQFF.

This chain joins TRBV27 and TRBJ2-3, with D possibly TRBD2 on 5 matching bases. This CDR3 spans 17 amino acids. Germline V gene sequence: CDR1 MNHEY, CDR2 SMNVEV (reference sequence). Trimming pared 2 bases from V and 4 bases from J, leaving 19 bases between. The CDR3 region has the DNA TGTGCCAGCAGTTTAAGAGGGCGCCTAATCTGGGCAGATACGCAGTATTTT. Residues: CASSLRGRLIWADTQYF.

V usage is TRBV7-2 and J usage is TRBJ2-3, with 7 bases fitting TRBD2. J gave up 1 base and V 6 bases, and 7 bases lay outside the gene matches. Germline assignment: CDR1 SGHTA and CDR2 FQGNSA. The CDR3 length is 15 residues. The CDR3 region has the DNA TGTGCCAGCAGGTCGCGGGAGTGGGGCACAGATACGCAGTATTTT. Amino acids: CASRSREWGTDTQYF.

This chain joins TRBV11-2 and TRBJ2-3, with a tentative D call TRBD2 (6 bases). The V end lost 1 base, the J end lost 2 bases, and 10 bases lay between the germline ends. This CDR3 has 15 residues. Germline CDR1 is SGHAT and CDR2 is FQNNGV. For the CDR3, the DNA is TGTGCCAGCAGCTTAGCGGGAGAGAACACAGATACGCAGTATTTT. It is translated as CASSLAGENTDTQYF.

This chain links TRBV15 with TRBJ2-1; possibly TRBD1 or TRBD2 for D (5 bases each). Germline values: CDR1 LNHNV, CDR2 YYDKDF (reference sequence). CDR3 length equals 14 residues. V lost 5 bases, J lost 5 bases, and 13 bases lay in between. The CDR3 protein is CATSGHGANNEQFF. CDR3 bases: TGTGCCACCAGCGGCCACGGGGCCAACAATGAGCAGTTCTTC. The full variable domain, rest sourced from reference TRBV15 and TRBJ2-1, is DAMVIQNPRYQVTQFGKPVTLSCSQTLNHNVMYWYQQKSSQAPKLLFHYYDKDFNNEADTPDNFQSRRPNTSFCFLDIRSPGLGDTAMYLCATSGHGANNEQFFGPGTRLTVL.

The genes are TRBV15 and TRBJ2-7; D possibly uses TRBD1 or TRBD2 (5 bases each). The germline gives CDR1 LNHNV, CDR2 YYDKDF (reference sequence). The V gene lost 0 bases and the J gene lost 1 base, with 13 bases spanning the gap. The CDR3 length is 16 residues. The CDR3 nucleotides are TGTGCCACCAGCAGAGATCGGGGCGCTACTTCCTACGAGCAGTACTTC. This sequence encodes CATSRDRGATSYEQYF.